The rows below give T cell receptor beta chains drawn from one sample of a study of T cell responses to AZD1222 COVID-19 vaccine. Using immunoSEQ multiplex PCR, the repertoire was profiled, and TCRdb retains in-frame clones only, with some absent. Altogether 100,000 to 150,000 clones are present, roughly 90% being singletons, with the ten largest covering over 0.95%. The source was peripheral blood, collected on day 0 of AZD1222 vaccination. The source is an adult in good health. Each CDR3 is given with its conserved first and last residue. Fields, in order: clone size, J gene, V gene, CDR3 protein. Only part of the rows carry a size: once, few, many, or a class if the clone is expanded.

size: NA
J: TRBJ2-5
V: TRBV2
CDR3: CASSRQLQETQYF

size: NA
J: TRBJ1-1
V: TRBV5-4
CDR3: CASSSGGEWGSEAFF

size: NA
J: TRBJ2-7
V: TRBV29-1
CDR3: CSVQGDSTYEQYF

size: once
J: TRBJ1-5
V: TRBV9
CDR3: CASSVSYSNQPQHF

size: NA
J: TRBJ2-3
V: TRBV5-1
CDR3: CASSLEGFEADTQYF

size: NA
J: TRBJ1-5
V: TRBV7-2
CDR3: CASSYTGGGEPQHF

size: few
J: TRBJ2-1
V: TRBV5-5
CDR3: CASSLASGLNEQFF

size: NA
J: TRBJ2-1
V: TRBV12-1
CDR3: CASSFRQGELNEQFF

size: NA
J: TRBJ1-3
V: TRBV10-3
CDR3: CAISEPTSASGNTIYF

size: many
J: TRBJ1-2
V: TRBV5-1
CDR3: CASSPTGQNYGYTF

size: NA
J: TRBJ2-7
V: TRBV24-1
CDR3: CATSDPGTSGYEQYF

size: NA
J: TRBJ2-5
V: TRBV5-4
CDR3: CASSRNREETQYF

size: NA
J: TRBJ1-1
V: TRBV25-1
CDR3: CASSESRTARTSEAFF

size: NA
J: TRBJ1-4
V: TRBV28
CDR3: CASSLGTWGNEKLFF

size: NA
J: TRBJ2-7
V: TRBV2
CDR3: CASSESGASYEQYF

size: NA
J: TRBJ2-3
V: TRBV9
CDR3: CASSVLADGTDTQYF

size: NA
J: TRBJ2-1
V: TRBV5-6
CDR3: CASSLDPEKQFF

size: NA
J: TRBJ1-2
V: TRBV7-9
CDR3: CASSLYPLYGYTF

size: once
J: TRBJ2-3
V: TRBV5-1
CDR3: CASSQFGGTGADTQYF

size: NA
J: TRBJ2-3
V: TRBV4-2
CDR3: CASSQAPPDTQYF

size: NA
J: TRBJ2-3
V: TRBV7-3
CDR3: CASSLPGGSDTQYF

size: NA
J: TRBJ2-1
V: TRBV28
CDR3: CASSPNPIRTYNEQFF

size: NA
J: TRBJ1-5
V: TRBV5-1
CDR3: CASSETGSPQHF

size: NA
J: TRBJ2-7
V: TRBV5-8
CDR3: CASSATSPQYF

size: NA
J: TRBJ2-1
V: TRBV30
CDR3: CAWSSPSDPFF

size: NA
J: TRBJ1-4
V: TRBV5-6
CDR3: CASSTNFGRDEKLFF

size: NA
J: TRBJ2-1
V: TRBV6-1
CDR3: CASSDPYEQFF

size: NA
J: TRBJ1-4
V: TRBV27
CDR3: CASSLFGVSGEKLFF

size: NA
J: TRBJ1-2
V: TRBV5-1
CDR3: CASSLSGGAYGYTF

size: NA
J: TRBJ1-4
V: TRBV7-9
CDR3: CASSLRTGTEKLFF

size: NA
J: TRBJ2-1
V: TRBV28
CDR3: CASSLLREHQFF

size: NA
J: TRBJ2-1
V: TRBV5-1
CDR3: CASSMTSGNNEQFF